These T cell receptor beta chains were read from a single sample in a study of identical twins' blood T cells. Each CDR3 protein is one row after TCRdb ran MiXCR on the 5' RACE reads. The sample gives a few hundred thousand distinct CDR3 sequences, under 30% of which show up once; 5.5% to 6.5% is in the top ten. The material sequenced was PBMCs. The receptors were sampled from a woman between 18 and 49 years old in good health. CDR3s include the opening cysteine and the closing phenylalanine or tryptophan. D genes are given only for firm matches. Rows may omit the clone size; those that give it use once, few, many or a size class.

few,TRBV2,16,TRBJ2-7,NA,TGTGCCACCCAGAGACCCCACGGCCCTCCTTACTACGAGCAGTACTTC,CATQRPHGPPYYEQYF
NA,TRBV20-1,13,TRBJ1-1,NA,TGCAGTGCTGAAGCCACAGGGAGGACTGAAGCTTTCTTT,CSAEATGRTEAFF
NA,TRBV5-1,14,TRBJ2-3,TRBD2,TGCGCCAGCAGCTACTCGACTAGCGGTGATACGCAGTATTTT,CASSYSTSGDTQYF
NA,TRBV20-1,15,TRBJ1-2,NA,TGCAGTGCTAGAGAGTGGACGGTTACTAACTATGGCTACACCTTC,CSAREWTVTNYGYTF
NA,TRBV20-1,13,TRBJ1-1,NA,TGCAGTGCTTTCCGGGGAGGTTTCACTGAAGCTTTCTTT,CSAFRGGFTEAFF
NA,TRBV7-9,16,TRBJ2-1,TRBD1,TGTGCCAGCAGCTCACCTGGACAGGGCTCCTACAATGAGCAGTTCTTC,CASSSPGQGSYNEQFF
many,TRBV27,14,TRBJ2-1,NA,TGTGCCAGCAGTATCCAGGGAGTAAGGAATGAGCAGTTCTTC,CASSIQGVRNEQFF
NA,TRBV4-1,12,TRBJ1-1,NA,TGCGCCAGCAGCCATACAGGGCCTGAAGCTTTCTTT,CASSHTGPEAFF
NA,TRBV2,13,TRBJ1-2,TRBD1,TGTGCCAGCACACAGGGGGCCTTCTATGGCTACACCTTC,CASTQGAFYGYTF
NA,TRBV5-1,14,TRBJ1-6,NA,TGCGCCAGCAGCTTGGAGGCGGAGAATTCACCCCTCCACTTT,CASSLEAENSPLHF
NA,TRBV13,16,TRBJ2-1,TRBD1,TGTGCCAGCAGCTTTGAGGGGGCGAGCTCCTACAATGAGCATTTCTTC,CASSFEGASSYNEHFF
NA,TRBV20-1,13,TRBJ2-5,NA,TGCAGTGCTAGTCGGGGTGCCGAAGAGACCCAGTACTTC,CSASRGAEETQYF
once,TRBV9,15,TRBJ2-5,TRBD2,TGTGCCAGCAGCTTACTAGCGGGGGGATATGAGACCCAGTACTTC,CASSLLAGGYETQYF
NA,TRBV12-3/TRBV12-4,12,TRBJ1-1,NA,TGTGCCAGCACCCCAGGGAACACTGAAGCTTTCTTT,CASTPGNTEAFF
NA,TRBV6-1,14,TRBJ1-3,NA,TGTGCCAGCAGTGCAGAGAGCTCTGGAAACACCATATATTTT,CASSAESSGNTIYF
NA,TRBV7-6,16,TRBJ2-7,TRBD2,TGTGCCAGCATCGCAGGGTTTAGGACTAGCTTTTCCGAGCAGTACTTC,CASIAGFRTSFSEQYF
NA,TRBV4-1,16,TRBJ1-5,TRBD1,TGCGCCAGCAGCCAAGAAGTAGGCAGGGGGAATCAGCCCCAGCATTTT,CASSQEVGRGNQPQHF
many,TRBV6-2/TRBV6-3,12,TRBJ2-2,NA,TGTGCCAGCAGTCCCGAATCCGGGGAGCTGTTTTTT,CASSPESGELFF
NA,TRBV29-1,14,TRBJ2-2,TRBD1,TGCAGCGTTGAAGATCAGGGGGTCCCCGGGGAGCTGTTTTTT,CSVEDQGVPGELFF
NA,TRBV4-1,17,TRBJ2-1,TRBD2,TGCGCCAGCAGCCAAGTTTATAGGAGCGGGAGGTCGAATGAGCAGTTCTTC,CASSQVYRSGRSNEQFF
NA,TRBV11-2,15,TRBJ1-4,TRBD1,TGTGCCAGCAGCTTCTTACCCGGGACAGGTGAAAAACTGTTTTTT,CASSFLPGTGEKLFF
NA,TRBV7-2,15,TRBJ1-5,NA,TGTGCCAGCAGCTTACAGGAGAGGGGCAATCAGCCCCAGCATTTT,CASSLQERGNQPQHF
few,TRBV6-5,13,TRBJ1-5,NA,TGTGCCAGCAGCGCATTACTCAATCAGCCCCAGCATTTT,CASSALLNQPQHF
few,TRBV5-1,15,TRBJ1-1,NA,TGCGCCAGCAGCTTGGGTTGGGGGCTGCAAACTGAAGCTTTCTTT,CASSLGWGLQTEAFF
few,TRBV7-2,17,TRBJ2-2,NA,TGTGCCAGCAGCCTCCGACTGGACACCTCGAACACCGGGGAGCTGTTTTTT,CASSLRLDTSNTGELFF
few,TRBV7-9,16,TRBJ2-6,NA,TGTGCCAGCAGCGCACTAGGGGATTCTGGGGCCAACGTCCTGACTTTC,CASSALGDSGANVLTF
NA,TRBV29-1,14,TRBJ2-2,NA,TGCAGCGTTGGCCCCAGGGGTAAGGCCGGGGAGCTGTTTTTT,CSVGPRGKAGELFF